This TCR beta chain was profiled in a study of blood T cell repertoires in COVID-19. Study as a whole: PBMCs, B-cell-depleted T cells, or T cells were the source of the cDNA or gDNA that made up the material.

Original processing notes: Amplification from reference gene primers served as the basis for estimated nucleated cell counts. Profiled with immunoSEQ multiplex PCR; TCRdb holds only in-frame clones, not every one. The V and J calls and clone size come from that table; D and trimming were worked out from the DNA. The sample holds a few hundred thousand clones, 89% seen once. Categorization into cohorts depended on clinical history that participants reported. Between the trimmed V and J ends, which lost 5 bases and 3 bases, there was a span of 16 bases. This CDR3 is 16 amino acids long. Germline V lookup: CDR1 SEHNR, CDR2 FQNEAQ (reference sequence).

The TCR originated in a woman between 50 and 59 years old who had been exposed to COVID-19. The sequencing input was PBMCs or T cells enriched from blood (not recorded which). The rearrangement links TRBV7-9 to TRBJ1-4; TRBD1 might be the D (6 bases). The CDR3 sequence: CASSPMRGGSNEKLFF. The CDR3 coding sequence is TGTGCCAGCAGCCCAATGAGGGGGGGGTCTAATGAAAAACTGTTTTTT.